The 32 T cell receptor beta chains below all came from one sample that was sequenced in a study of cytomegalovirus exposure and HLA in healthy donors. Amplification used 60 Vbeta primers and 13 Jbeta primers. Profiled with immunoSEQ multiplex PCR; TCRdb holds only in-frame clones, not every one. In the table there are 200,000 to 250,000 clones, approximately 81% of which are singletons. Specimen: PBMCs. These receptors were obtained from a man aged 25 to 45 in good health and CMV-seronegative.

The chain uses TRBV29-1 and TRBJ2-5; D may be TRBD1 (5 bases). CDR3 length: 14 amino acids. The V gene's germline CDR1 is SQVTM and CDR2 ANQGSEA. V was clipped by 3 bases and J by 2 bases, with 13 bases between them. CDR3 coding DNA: TGCAGCGTTGAGGCCAGGGTGGGGCAAGAGACCCAGTACTTC. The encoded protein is CSVEARVGQETQYF.

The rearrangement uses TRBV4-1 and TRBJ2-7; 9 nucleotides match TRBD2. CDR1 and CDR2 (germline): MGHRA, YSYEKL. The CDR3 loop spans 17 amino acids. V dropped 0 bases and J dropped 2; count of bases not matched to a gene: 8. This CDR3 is CASSQDTRGGGPYEQYF. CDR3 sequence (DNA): TGCGCCAGCAGCCAAGATACGCGGGGGGGTGGGCCCTACGAGCAGTACTTC.

CDR3 amino acids: CASSRSTGPTYEQYF. Here the CDR3 DNA reads TGCGCCAGCAGCCGGTCGACAGGACCCACCTACGAGCAGTACTTC. J is TRBJ2-7 and V is TRBV5-1; D perhaps matches TRBD1 (6 bases). Germline CDR1 and CDR2: SGHRS and YFSETQ. The CDR3 consists of 15 residues. V dropped 4 bases and J dropped 2 bases, with 16 bases sitting between them. Full variable domain (rest looked up from reference TRBV5-1 and TRBJ2-7): KAGVTQTPRYLIKTRGQQVTLSCSPISGHRSVSWYQQTPGQGLQFLFEYFSETQRNKGNFPGRFSGRQFSNSRSEMNVSTLELGDSALYLCASSRSTGPTYEQYFGPGTRLTVT.

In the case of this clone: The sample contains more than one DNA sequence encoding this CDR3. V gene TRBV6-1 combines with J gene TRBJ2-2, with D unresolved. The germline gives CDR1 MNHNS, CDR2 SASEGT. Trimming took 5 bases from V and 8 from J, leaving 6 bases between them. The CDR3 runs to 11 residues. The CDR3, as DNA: TGTGCCAGCAGTCCCCCGGGGGAGCTGTTTTTT. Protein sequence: CASSPPGELFF.

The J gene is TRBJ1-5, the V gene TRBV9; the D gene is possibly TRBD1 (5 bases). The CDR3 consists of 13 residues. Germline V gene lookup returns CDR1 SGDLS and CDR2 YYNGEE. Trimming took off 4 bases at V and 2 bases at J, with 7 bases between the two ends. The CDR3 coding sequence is TGTGCCAGCAGCTTCAGGGGCAATCAGCCCCAGCATTTT. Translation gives CASSFRGNQPQHF.

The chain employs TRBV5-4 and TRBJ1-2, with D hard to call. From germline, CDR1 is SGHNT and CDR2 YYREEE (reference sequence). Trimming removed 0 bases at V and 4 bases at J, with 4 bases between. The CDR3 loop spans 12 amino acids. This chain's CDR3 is CASSLDTYGYTF. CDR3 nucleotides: TGTGCCAGCAGCTTGGACACCTATGGCTACACCTTC.

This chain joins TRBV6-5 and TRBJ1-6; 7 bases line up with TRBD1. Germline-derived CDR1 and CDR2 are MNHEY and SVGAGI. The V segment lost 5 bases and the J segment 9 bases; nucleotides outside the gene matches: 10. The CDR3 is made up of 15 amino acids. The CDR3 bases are TGTGCCAGCAGTCCATGGACAGGATCCGGTTCACCCCTCCACTTT. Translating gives CASSPWTGSGSPLHF.

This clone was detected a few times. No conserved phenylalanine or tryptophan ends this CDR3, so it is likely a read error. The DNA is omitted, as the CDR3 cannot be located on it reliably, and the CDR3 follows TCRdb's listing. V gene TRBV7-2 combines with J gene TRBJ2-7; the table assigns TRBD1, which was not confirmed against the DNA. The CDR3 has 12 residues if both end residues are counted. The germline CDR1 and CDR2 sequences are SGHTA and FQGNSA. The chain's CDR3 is CASSLGTGGPLL.

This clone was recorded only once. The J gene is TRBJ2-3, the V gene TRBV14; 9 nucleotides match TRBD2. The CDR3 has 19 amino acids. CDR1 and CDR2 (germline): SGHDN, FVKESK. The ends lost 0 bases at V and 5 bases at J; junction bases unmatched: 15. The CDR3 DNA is TGTGCCAGCAGCCAAGATGAGGCTAGCGGGGACCTACGCAGAGATACGCAGTATTTT. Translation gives CASSQDEASGDLRRDTQYF.

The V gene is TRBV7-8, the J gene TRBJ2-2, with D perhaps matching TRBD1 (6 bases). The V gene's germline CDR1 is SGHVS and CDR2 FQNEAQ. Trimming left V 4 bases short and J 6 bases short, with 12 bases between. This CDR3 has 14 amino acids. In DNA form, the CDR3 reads TGTGCCAGCAGCTCCAGCCAGGGGCCCGGGGAGCTGTTTTTT. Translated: CASSSSQGPGELFF.

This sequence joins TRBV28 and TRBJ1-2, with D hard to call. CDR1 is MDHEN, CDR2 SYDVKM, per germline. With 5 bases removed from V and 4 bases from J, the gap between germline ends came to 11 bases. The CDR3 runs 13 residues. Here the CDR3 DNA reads TGTGCCAGCAGTCTAGAGGTTTCCTATGGCTACACCTTC. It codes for CASSLEVSYGYTF.

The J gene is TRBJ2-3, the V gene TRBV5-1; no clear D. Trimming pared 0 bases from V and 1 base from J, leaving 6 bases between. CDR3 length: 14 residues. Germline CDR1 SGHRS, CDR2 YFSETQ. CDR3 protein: CASSLGLGTDTQYF. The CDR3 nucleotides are TGCGCCAGCAGCTTGGGGCTTGGCACAGATACGCAGTATTTT.

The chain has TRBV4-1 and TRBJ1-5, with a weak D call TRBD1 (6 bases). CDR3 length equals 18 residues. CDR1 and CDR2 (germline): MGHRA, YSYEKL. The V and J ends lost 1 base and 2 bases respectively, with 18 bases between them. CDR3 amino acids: CASSQGIGGALGNQPQHF. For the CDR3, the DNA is TGCGCCAGCAGCCAAGGTATTGGGGGGGCATTGGGCAATCAGCCCCAGCATTTT.

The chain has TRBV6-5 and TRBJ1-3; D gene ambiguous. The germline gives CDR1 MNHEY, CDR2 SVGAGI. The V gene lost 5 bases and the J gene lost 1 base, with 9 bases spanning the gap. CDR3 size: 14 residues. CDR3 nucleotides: TGTGCCAGCAGTCCCTGGGAGTCTGGAAACACCATATATTTT. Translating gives CASSPWESGNTIYF.

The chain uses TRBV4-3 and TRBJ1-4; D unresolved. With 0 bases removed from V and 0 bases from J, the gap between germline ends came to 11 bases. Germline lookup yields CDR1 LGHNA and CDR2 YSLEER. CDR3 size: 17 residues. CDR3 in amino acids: CASSQDLRGATNEKLFF. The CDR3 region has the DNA TGCGCCAGCAGCCAAGATCTCCGGGGTGCAACTAATGAAAAACTGTTTTTT.

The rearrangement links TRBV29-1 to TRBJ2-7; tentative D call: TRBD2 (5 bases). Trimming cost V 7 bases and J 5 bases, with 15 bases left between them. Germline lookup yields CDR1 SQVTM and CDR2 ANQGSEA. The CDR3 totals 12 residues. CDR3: CSAEGLRDEQYF. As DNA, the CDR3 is TGCAGCGCAGAAGGACTCCGTGACGAGCAGTACTTC.

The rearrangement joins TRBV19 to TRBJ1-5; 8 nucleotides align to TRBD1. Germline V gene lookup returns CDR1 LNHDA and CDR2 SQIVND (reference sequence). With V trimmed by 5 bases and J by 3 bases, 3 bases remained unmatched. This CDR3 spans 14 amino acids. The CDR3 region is CASSLDRANQPQHF. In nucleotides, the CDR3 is TGTGCCAGTAGTCTGGACAGGGCCAATCAGCCCCAGCATTTT.

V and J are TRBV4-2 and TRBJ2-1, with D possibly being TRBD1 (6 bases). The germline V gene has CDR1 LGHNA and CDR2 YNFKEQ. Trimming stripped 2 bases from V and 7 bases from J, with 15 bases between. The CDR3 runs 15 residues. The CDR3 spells CASSQQTQQGNEQFF. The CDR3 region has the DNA TGTGCCAGCAGCCAACAAACCCAGCAGGGGAATGAGCAGTTCTTC.

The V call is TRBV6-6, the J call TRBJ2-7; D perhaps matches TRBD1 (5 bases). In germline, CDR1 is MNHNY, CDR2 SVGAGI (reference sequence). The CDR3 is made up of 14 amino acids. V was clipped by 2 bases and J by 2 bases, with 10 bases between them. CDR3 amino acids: CASSYSDRPYEQYF. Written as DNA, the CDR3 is TGTGCCAGCAGTTACAGCGACAGACCCTACGAGCAGTACTTC.

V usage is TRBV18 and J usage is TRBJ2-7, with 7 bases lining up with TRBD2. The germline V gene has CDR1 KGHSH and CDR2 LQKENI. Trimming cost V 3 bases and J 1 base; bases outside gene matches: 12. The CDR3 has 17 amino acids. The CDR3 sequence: CASSPAGVAEWSYEQYF. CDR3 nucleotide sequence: TGTGCCAGCTCACCCGCGGGAGTAGCGGAGTGGTCCTACGAGCAGTACTTC.

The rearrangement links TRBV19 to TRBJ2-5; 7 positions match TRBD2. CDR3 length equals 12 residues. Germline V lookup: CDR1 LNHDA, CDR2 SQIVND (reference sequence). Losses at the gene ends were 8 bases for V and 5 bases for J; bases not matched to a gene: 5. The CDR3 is CASAGVSETQYF. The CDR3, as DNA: TGTGCCAGTGCGGGGGTCTCGGAGACCCAGTACTTC. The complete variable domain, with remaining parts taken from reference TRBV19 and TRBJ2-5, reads DGGITQSPKYLFRKEGQNVTLSCEQNLNHDAMYWYRQDPGQGLRLIYYSQIVNDFQKGDIAEGYSVSREKKESFPLTVTSAQKNPTAFYLCASAGVSETQYFGPGTRLLVL.

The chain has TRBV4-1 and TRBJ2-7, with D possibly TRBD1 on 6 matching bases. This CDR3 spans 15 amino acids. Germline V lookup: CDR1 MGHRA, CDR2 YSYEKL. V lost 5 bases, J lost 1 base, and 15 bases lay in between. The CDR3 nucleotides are TGCGCCAGCAGCTCCGGGCAGGGGCCGTCCTACGAGCAGTACTTC. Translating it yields CASSSGQGPSYEQYF.

CDR3 loop: CASSPLVLTSGGAATYNEQFF. The CDR3 DNA sequence: TGTGCCAGCAGCCCTTTAGTTTTAACTAGCGGGGGGGCCGCAACCTACAATGAGCAGTTCTTC. V is TRBV14 and J is TRBJ2-1; 13 nucleotides align to TRBD2. The V gene's germline CDR1 is SGHDN and CDR2 FVKESK. The trim removed 4 bases at V and 2 bases at J, leaving 17 bases unmatched. There are 21 residues in the CDR3.

The CDR3 coding sequence is TGTGCCAGTACCCCGACAGGGACAAACACCATATATTTT. Translating gives CASTPTGTNTIYF. This chain links TRBV19 with TRBJ1-3, with TRBD1 matching 7 bases. This CDR3 region has 13 residues. J gave up 6 bases and V 7 bases, and 6 bases lay outside the gene matches. Germline CDR1 LNHDA, CDR2 SQIVND (reference sequence).

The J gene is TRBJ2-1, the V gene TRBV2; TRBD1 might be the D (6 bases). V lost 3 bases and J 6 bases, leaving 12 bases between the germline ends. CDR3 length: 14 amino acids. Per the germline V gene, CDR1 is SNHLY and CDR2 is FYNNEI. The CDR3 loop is CASSDLQGGNEQFF. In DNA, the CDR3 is TGTGCCAGCAGTGATTTACAGGGCGGCAATGAGCAGTTCTTC.

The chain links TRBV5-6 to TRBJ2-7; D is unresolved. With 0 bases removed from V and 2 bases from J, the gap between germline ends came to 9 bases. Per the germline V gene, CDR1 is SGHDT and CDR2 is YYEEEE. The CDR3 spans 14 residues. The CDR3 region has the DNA TGTGCCAGCAGCTTGGGGGCGAGCCCCTACGAGCAGTACTTC. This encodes CASSLGASPYEQYF.

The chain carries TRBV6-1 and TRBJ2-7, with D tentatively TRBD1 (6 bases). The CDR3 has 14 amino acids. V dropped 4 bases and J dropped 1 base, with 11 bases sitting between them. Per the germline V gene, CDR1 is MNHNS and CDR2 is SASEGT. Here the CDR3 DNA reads TGTGCCAGCAGTGCCCCACAGGGATCCTACGAGCAGTACTTC. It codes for CASSAPQGSYEQYF.

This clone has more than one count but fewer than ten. CDR3 sequence (DNA): TGTGCCAGCAGCAGTGACAGGGGCTCCTACGAGCAGTACTTC. Amino acid sequence: CASSSDRGSYEQYF. The chain links TRBV5-4 to TRBJ2-7; 8 bases align to TRBD1. The germline V gene encodes CDR1 SGHNT and CDR2 YYREEE (reference sequence). The ends lost 4 bases at V and 0 bases at J; junction bases unmatched: 3. The length of the CDR3 is 14 residues.

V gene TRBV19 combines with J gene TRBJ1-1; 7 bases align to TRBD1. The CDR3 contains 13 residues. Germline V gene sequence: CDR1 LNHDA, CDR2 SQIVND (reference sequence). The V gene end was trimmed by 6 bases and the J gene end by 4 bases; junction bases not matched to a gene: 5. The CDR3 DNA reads TGTGCCAGTAGAGGGGGCTCCGTCACTGAAGCTTTCTTT. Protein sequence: CASRGGSVTEAFF.

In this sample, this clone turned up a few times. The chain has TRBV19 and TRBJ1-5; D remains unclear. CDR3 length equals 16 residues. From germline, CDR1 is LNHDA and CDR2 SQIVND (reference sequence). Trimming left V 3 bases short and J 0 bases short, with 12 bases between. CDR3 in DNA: TGTGCCAGTAGTATTGGCACGACTTATAGCAATCAGCCCCAGCATTTT. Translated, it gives CASSIGTTYSNQPQHF.

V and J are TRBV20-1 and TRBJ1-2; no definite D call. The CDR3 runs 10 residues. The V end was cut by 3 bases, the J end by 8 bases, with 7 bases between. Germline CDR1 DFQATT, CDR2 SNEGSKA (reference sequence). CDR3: CSASWPGYTF. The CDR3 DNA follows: TGCAGTGCTAGCTGGCCCGGCTACACCTTC.

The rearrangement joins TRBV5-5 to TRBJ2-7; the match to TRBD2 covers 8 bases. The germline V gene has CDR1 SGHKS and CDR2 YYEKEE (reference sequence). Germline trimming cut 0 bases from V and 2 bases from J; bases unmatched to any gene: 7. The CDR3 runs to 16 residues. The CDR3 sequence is CASSLAGRASAYEQYF. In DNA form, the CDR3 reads TGTGCCAGCAGCTTGGCCGGGAGGGCGAGCGCCTACGAGCAGTACTTC.